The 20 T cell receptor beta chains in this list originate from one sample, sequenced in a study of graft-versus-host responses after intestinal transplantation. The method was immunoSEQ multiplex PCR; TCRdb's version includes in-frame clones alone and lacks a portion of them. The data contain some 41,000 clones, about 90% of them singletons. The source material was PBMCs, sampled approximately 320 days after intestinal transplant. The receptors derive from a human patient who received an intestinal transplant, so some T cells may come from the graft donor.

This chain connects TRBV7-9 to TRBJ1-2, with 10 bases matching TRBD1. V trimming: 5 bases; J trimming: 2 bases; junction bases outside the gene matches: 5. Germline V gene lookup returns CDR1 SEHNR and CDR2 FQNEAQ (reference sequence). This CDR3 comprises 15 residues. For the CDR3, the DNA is TGTGCCAGCAGCAAGACAGGGGGCGAGAACTATGGCTACACCTTC. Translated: CASSKTGGENYGYTF.

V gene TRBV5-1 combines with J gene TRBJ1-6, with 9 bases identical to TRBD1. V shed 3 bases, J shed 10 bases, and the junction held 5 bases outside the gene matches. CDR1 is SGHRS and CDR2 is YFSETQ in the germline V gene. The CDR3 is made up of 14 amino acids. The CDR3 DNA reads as TGCGCCAGCAGCTCGGGACAGGGTCTGTCACCCCTCCACTTT. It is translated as CASSSGQGLSPLHF. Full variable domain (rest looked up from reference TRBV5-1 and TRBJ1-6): KAGVTQTPRYLIKTRGQQVTLSCSPISGHRSVSWYQQTPGQGLQFLFEYFSETQRNKGNFPGRFSGRQFSNSRSEMNVSTLELGDSALYLCASSSGQGLSPLHFGNGTRLTVT.

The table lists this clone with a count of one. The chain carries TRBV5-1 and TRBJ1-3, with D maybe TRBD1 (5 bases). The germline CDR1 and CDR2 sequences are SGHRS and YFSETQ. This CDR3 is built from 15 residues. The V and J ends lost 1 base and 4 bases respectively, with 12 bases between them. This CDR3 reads CASSLPRTTGNTIYF. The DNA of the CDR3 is TGCGCCAGCAGCTTGCCGCGGACAACCGGAAACACCATATATTTT.

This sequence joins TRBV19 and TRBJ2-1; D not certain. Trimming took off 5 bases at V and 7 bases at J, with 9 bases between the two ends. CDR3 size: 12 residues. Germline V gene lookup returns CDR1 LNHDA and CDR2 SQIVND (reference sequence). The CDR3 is CASSRTINEQFF. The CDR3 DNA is TGTGCCAGTAGTCGAACTATTAATGAGCAGTTCTTC.

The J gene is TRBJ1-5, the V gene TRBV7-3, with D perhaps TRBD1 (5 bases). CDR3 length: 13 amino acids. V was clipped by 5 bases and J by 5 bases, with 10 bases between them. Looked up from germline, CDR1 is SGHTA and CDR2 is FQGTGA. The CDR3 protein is CASSLDSYQPQHF. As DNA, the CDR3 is TGTGCCAGCAGCCTTGACAGTTATCAGCCCCAGCATTTT. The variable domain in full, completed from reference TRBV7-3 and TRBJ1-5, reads GAGVSQTPSNKVTEKGKYVELRCDPISGHTALYWYRQSLGQGPEFLIYFQGTGAADDSGLPNDRFFAVRPEGSVSTLKIQRTERGDSAVYLCASSLDSYQPQHFGDGTRLSIL.

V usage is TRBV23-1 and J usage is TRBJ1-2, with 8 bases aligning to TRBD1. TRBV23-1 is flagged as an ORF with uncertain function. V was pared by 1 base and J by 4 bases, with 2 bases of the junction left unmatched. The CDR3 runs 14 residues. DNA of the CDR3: TGCGCCAGCAGTCAATTCGACAGGGGCTATGGCTACACCTTC. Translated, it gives CASSQFDRGYGYTF.

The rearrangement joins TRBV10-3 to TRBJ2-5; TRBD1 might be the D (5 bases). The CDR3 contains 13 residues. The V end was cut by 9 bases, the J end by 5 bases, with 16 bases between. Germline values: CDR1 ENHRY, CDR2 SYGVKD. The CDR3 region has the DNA TGTGCCATGCGAGATCCCAAGGGGGAGACCCAGTACTTC. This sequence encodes CAMRDPKGETQYF.

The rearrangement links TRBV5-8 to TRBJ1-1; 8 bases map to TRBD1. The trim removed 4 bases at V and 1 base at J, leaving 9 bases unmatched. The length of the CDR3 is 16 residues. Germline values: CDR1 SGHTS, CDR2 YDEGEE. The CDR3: CASSRRTGLGNTEAFF. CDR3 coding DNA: TGTGCCAGCAGCCGGAGGACAGGGCTTGGGAACACTGAAGCTTTCTTT.

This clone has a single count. The CDR3 nucleotides are TGCAGTGCCAGTGGCGGGATTACGCAGTATTTT. It encodes CSASGGITQYF. V and J are TRBV20-1 and TRBJ2-3; D is perhaps TRBD2 (6 bases). Germline CDR1 DFQATT, CDR2 SNEGSKA (reference sequence). The CDR3 is 11 amino acids. V lost 6 bases and J 8 bases, leaving 12 bases between the germline ends.

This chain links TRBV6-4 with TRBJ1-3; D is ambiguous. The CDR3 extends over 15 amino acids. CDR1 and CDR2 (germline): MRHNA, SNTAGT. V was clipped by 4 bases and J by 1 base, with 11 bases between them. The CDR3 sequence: CASSGADGSGNTIYF. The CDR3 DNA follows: TGTGCCAGCAGTGGGGCCGACGGATCTGGAAACACCATATATTTT.

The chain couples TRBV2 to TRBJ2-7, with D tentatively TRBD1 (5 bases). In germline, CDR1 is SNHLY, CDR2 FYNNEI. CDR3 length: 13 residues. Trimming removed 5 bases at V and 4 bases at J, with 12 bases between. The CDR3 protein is CASSYRSLYEQYF. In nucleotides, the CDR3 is TGTGCCAGCAGTTACAGGTCCCTATACGAGCAGTACTTC.

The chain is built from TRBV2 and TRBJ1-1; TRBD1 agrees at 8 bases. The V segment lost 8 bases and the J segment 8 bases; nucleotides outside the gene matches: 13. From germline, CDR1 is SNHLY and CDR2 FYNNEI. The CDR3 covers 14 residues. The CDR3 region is CASCPLSGTGEAFF. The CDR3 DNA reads TGTGCCAGCTGTCCACTCTCCGGGACAGGCGAAGCTTTCTTT.

The CDR3, as DNA: TGCAGCGTTGAGAAAGGGCCCGGCTACACCTTC. It is translated as CSVEKGPGYTF. The chain joins TRBV29-1 to TRBJ1-2; D gene uncertain. CDR1 SQVTM and CDR2 ANQGSEA come from the germline V gene. CDR3 size: 11 residues. V lost 3 bases to trimming and J lost 8 bases, with 10 bases between them.

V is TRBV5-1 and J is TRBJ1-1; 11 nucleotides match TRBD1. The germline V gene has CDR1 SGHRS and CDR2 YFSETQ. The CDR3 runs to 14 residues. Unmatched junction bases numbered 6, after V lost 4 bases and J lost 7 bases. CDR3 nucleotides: TGCGCCAGCAGCCCTGGACAGGGGGCTGGTGAAGCTTTCTTT. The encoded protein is CASSPGQGAGEAFF.

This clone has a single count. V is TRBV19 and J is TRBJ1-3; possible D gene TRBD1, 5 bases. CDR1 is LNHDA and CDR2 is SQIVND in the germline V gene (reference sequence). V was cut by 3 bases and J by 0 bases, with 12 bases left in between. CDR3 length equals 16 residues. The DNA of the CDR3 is TGTGCCAGTAGTATCAAGGGGACCTACTCTGGAAACACCATATATTTT. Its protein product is CASSIKGTYSGNTIYF.

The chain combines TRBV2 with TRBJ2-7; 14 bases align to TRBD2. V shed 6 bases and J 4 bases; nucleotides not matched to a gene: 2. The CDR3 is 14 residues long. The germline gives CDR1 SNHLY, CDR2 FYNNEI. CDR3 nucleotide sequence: TGTGCCAGCAGCGGGACTAGCGGGAGATACGAGCAGTACTTC. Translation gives CASSGTSGRYEQYF. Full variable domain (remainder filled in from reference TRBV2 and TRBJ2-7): EPEVTQTPSHQVTQMGQEVILRCVPISNHLYFYWYRQILGQKVEFLVSFYNNEISEKSEIFDDQFSVERPDGSNFTLKIRSTKLEDSAMYFCASSGTSGRYEQYFGPGTRLTVT.

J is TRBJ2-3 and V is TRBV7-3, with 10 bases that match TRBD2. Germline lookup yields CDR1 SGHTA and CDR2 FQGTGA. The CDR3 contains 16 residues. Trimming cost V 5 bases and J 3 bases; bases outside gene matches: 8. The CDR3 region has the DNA TGTGCCAGCAGCCGTGTAGCGGGGGGTGGGACAGATACGCAGTATTTT. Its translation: CASSRVAGGGTDTQYF.

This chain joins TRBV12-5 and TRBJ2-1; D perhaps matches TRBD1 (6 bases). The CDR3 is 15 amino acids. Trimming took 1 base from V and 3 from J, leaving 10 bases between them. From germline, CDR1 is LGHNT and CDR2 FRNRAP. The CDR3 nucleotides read TGTGCTAGTGGTTTGGGCCAGGGGAGCTACAATGAGCAGTTCTTC. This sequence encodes CASGLGQGSYNEQFF. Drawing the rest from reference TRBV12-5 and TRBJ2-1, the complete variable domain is DARVTQTPRHKVTEMGQEVTMRCQPILGHNTVFWYRQTMMQGLELLAYFRNRAPLDDSGMPKDRFSAEMPDATLATLKIQPSEPRDSAVYFCASGLGQGSYNEQFFGPGTRLTVL.

The DNA for the CDR3 is TGCAGCGTTGGGACAGACTCCTACGAGCAGTACTTC. Translation gives CSVGTDSYEQYF. V gene TRBV29-1 combines with J gene TRBJ2-7, with D perhaps TRBD1 (6 bases). The CDR3 covers 12 residues. Germline lookup yields CDR1 SQVTM and CDR2 ANQGSEA. V lost 4 bases and J lost 0, with 7 bases in between.

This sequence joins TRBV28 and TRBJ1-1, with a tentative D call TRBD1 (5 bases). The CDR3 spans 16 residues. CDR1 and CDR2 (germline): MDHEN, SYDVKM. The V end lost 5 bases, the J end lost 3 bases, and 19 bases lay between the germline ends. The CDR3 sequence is CASSHSQFRGHTEAFF. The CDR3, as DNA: TGTGCCAGCAGTCATTCCCAGTTTAGGGGCCACACTGAAGCTTTCTTT.